This T cell receptor (beta chain) was retrieved from a study of control samples from healthy donors and cancer patients (TCRdb year 2020). The library was obtained by the immunoSEQ multiplex PCR assay. TCRdb holds this immuneACCESS table with in-frame rearrangements only. Some clones are missing; in checked studies, unresolved V genes explain under half, and the rest has no known cause. This sample gives 20,000 to 25,000 clones in total; less than 90% of them show up just once. The ten most abundant clones make up 20% to 25% of the sample. Points on this clone: This receptor's antigen is unknown. Within one base of it there is no much larger clone, and no base qualities were kept.

The germline V gene gives CDR1 as MNHEY and CDR2 as SVGEGT. At the junction V is shortened by 5 bases and J by 0 bases; bases outside the gene matches: 9. The CDR3 goes from the cysteine to the phenylalanine over 16 residues. Only CDR3 DNA is held: 48 bases, read in frame from base 1. This TCR was sampled from a man aged 60-69 years with colorectal cancer. The sequencing input was PBMCs. The V gene is TRBV6-2 or TRBV6-3 and the J gene is TRBJ1-2, and TRBD1 matches 7 of the central bases. Read as DNA, the sequence is TGTGCCAGCAGTCCCCCCGGGACAGCAACTAACTATGGCTACACCTTC. It is translated as CASSPPGTATNYGYTF.